The rows below give T cell receptor beta chains drawn from one sample of a study of cytomegalovirus exposure and HLA in healthy donors. TCRdb's copy holds only in-frame clones and misses some; the assay was immunoSEQ multiplex PCR. The data contain about 110,000 clones, about three quarters of them singletons. Sequences were obtained from PBMCs. These receptors originate from a man between 25 and 39 years old in good health and CMV-seronegative. Each CDR3 is given with its conserved first and last residue. A D gene is named only where the DNA matches it firmly. A clone size is listed for some rows: how often the clone was seen (once, few, many), or a class if it is expanded.

>TRBD1|TRBV7-2|TRBJ1-2|.
TGTGCCAGCAGCTTAGAGGGCAGGGGGCATGGCTACACCTTC
CASSLEGRGHGYTF
>TRBD1|TRBV18|TRBJ2-3|.
TGTGCCAGCTCATCACAACAGGGGCTTGCAGATACGCAGTATTTT
CASSSQQGLADTQYF
>.|TRBV19|TRBJ1-6|few
TGTGCCAGTAGTATAGAACGGACAGTTAATTCACCCCTCCACTTT
CASSIERTVNSPLHF
>TRBD2|TRBV27|TRBJ2-7|once
TGTGCCTCACGAAGGACTAGCGGATACGAGCAGTACTTC
CASRRTSGYEQYF
>.|TRBV5-1|TRBJ1-2|.
TGCGCCAGCAGCTTGGGACAGGAGATCTATGGCTACACCTTC
CASSLGQEIYGYTF
>TRBD2|TRBV27|TRBJ2-1|few
TGTGCCAGCAGTCTGGTACCGGGACTAGCGGGGGGGCCGGGTGAGCAGTTCTTC
CASSLVPGLAGGPGEQFF
>.|TRBV2|TRBJ1-5|.
TGTGCCAGCAGTCCACCGCTAAGGGGGAGCAATCAGCCCCAGCATTTT
CASSPPLRGSNQPQHF
>.|TRBV5-1|TRBJ1-3|few
TGCGCCAGCAGCCAAACAGGTTCCTCTGGAAACACCATATATTTT
CASSQTGSSGNTIYF
>TRBD1|TRBV10-3|TRBJ1-5|.
TGTGCCATCAGTGAGTCGGGACAGGGTGATCAGCCCCAGCATTTT
CAISESGQGDQPQHF
>TRBD1|TRBV6-6|TRBJ1-5|few
TGTGCCAGCAGTTCCCCCAGGGGGCAAAGCAATCAGCCCCAGCATTTT
CASSSPRGQSNQPQHF
>.|TRBV4-1|TRBJ1-5|.
TGCGCCAGCAGCCAAGGGCGGGGGCAGGGTGGACGGCAGCCCCAGCATTTT
CASSQGRGQGGRQPQHF
>TRBD2|TRBV28|TRBJ2-5|.
TGTGCCAGCAGTTCCACCCCGGGGGGGGGAGAGACCCAGTACTTC
CASSSTPGGGETQYF
>.|TRBV7-3|TRBJ2-3|few
TGTGCCAGCAGCTTAAGCGGCACAGATACGCAGTATTTT
CASSLSGTDTQYF
>.|TRBV21-1|TRBJ2-3|once
TGTGCCAGCAGCTACCGGACTAGCGGTTACACAGATACGCAGTATTTT
CASSYRTSGYTDTQYF
>.|TRBV27|TRBJ2-7|.
TGTGCCAGCAGTTTAAGGGGTTCAGGGTGGAACGAGCAGTACTTC
CASSLRGSGWNEQYF
>TRBD2|TRBV7-3|TRBJ2-6|many
TGTGCCAGCAGCGGCGATGAGCGGGGATATGCTGGGGCCAACGTCCTGACTTTC
CASSGDERGYAGANVLTF
>TRBD1|TRBV28|TRBJ1-4|once
TGTGCCAGCAGTTTCGGGGACAGGGGTGAAAAACTGTTTTTT
CASSFGDRGEKLFF
>TRBD1|TRBV5-4|TRBJ2-7|.
TGTGCCAGCAGCAGGGGGCCCGGGACCCTGCCCTACGAGCAGTACTTC
CASSRGPGTLPYEQYF
>TRBD2|TRBV7-9|TRBJ2-1|.
TGTGCCAGCAGCCCGGGAGCGGGAGGGCCGTACAATGAGCAGTTCTTC
CASSPGAGGPYNEQFF
>.|TRBV6-5|TRBJ1-5|.
TGTGCCAGCAGTGGCACAACAGCTAACAATCAGCCCCAGCATTTT
CASSGTTANNQPQHF
>.|TRBV6-5|TRBJ2-7|few
TGTGCCAGCAGTTACGGGAGGGGGTCCTACGAGCAGTACTTC
CASSYGRGSYEQYF
>TRBD1|TRBV5-1|TRBJ1-4|.
TGCGCCAGCAGCATTCAGGGGGCCCCCTCTAATGAAAAACTGTTTTTT
CASSIQGAPSNEKLFF
>TRBD2|TRBV9|TRBJ2-7|.
TGTGCCAGCAGCGCCGGACTAGCCCGATCCTACGAGCAGTACTTC
CASSAGLARSYEQYF
>TRBD2|TRBV18|TRBJ2-5|.
TGTGCCAGCTCACCGGGTAACAGACTAGCGGGAGAAGAGACCCAGTACTTC
CASSPGNRLAGEETQYF
>.|TRBV9|TRBJ1-2|few
TGTGCCAGCAGCGTAGGATCAGGCAATTGGGGCTACACCTTC
CASSVGSGNWGYTF
>.|TRBV5-4|TRBJ2-2|.
TGTGCCAGCAGCTTCATGGCAGGGGACGGGGAGCTGTTTTTT
CASSFMAGDGELFF
>TRBD2|TRBV30|TRBJ2-7|few
TGTGCCTGCACCAAAGCGGGAGGGCCCTACGAGCAGTACTTC
CACTKAGGPYEQYF
>.|TRBV28|TRBJ2-7|.
TGTGCCAGCAGTTCCGGGGGACGGGGCGAGCAGTACTTC
CASSSGGRGEQYF
>.|TRBV5-5|TRBJ1-4|once
TGTGCCAGCAGCTCGGAACCCGAGCGTGGTGAAAAACTGTTTTTT
CASSSEPERGEKLFF
>TRBD2|TRBV27|TRBJ2-7|once
TGTGCCAGCAGTTTTCGGACTAGCGGGACCGAGCAGTACTTC
CASSFRTSGTEQYF
>.|TRBV30|TRBJ2-3|.
TGTGCCTGGACAGGCGGGGAGCCCCGGCCAGATACGCAGTATTTT
CAWTGGEPRPDTQYF
>TRBD2|TRBV7-7|TRBJ2-5|.
TGTGCCAGCAGCTTAGATTCTAGCGGGGGTTTGGAGACCCAGTACTTC
CASSLDSSGGLETQYF
>.|TRBV7-3|TRBJ2-3|few
TGTGCCAGCAGCTTAACCGGGATCACAGATACGCAGTATTTT
CASSLTGITDTQYF
>TRBD1|TRBV10-3|TRBJ2-5|.
TGTGCCACCAGCTCCAACAGGGGCTCCCAAGAGACCCAGTACTTC
CATSSNRGSQETQYF
>TRBD2|TRBV29-1|TRBJ2-2|.
TGCAGCGTTACTAGCGGGGGGGTGGTCGGGGAGCTGTTTTTT
CSVTSGGVVGELFF
>.|TRBV4-1|TRBJ2-2|.
TGCGCCAGCAGCCAAGATATTGAGGCCGCGGCGGCGAACACCGGGGAGCTGTTTTTT
CASSQDIEAAAANTGELFF
>.|TRBV4-2|TRBJ2-1|.
TGTGCCAGCAGCCAAGCAGGGGCCTCCGGGACTACTAATGAGCAGTTCTTC
CASSQAGASGTTNEQFF
>.|TRBV6-5|TRBJ1-1|.
TGTGCCAGCAGTAAAGGCGGGAGGGAAGCTTTCTTT
CASSKGGREAFF
>.|TRBV5-5|TRBJ1-4|few
TGTGCCAGCAGCGGGGGGTTCGCCAATGAAAAACTGTTTTTT
CASSGGFANEKLFF
>TRBD1|TRBV7-8|TRBJ2-5|.
TGTGCCAGCAGCTTATTAAGTATCCGGACAGGGGGCAGGGAGACCCAGTACTTC
CASSLLSIRTGGRETQYF
>.|TRBV10-3|TRBJ1-2|.
TGTGCCATCAGAGAGGGGGAGTCACCTTCCTATGGCTACACCTTC
CAIREGESPSYGYTF
>.|TRBV30|TRBJ2-7|.
TGTGCCTGGAGTTCTACAGGGTGGGGATACTACGAGCAGTACTTC
CAWSSTGWGYYEQYF
>TRBD1|TRBV27|TRBJ2-1|.
TGTGCCAGCAGTGCCAACCCCTTAAGACAGGGGGCCTACAATGAGCAGTTCTTC
CASSANPLRQGAYNEQFF
>TRBD2|TRBV19|TRBJ2-1|few
TGTGCCAGTAGTATCGTTTGGACTAGCGGTTACAATGAGCAGTTCTTC
CASSIVWTSGYNEQFF